This TCR beta chain was profiled in a study of blood T cell repertoires in COVID-19 (dated by TCRdb to 2018 to 2020). Notes on the research overall: Samples covering the acute and convalescent phases of COVID-19 were provided by collaborators in the United States, Italy and Spain. The material from the prospective study consisted of cDNA or gDNA derived from T cells, B-cell-depleted T cells, or PBMCs. Samples came from the ongoing ImmuneRACE study (first 160 participants) plus 1,254 subjects from 6 global collaborators. Sample metadata almost always included a de-identified subject ID, COVID-19 status, age in years and sex. Where HLA class I and class II types were available, the types were taken from metadata supplied by the sample provider, not from assay-based typing. Deeply sampled blood TCRbeta repertoires from subjects exposed to, actively infected with, or recovered from COVID-19 were included in the dataset. The repertoires were released in a freely available public database intended as a resource for research on the immune response to SARS-CoV-2.

As concerns this clone: Its antigen has not been determined. It has no much larger one-base neighbor in the sample; base qualities were not kept. The same CDR3 also results from other DNA sequences found in this sample.

In Seattle, one collaborating source enrolled patients while the infection was active and tracked those patients longitudinally over the course of disease. The collaborating institutions used their own protocols to collect whole blood in K2EDTA tubes. For TCRbeta analysis, collaborators shipped samples in one of three forms: frozen whole blood, isolated PBMCs, or DNA extracted from either of those sample types. TCRbeta CDR3 regions were amplified from genomic DNA using the immunoSEQ Assay, a bias-controlled multiplex PCR. On the study's bioinformatics: The number of nucleated cells in each sample was estimated by amplification of reference gene primers within the assay. To quantify the absolute abundance of each unique TCRbeta CDR3 rearrangement, sequence reads were collapsed and filtered. For each sample, productive Simpson clonality was calculated as the square root of Simpson's diversity index over productive rearrangements. TCRdb carries this immuneACCESS record with in-frame sequences only. Its versions omit some clonotypes, under half of them owing to an unresolved V gene in the studies checked, with the rest unexplained. V and J calls plus clone size are reproduced from that table; the DNA served to infer D and trimming. The table for this sample lists roughly 100,000 clones; around nine tenths of them were counted only once. The top ten clonotypes cover around 4% of the sample.

Beyond this particular receptor, the publication reports: The amount of clinical and demographic metadata varied by source and participant and was provided uncurated.

Ends trimmed: V by 2 bases, J by 0 bases; bases unmatched to a gene: 0. The CDR3 runs 15 residues from the cysteine to the phenylalanine. CDR3 DNA is the only sequence kept; it has 45 bases, read in frame from the first base. Looking up the germline V gene yields CDR1 MNHNS and CDR2 SASEGT. The specimen was peripheral blood. This TCR came from a human donor with COVID-19, enrolled during active disease. The donor label of this sample is uncertain. The V and J genes are TRBV6-1 and TRBJ2-7; 11 of the junction bases match TRBD2. The CDR3 protein sequence reads: CASSELAGGSYEQYF. The sequence in DNA is TGTGCCAGCAGTGAACTAGCGGGGGGCTCCTACGAGCAGTACTTC.